Presented here are 18 T cell receptor beta chains from one specimen sequenced in a study of T cell responses to AZD1222 COVID-19 vaccine. The data were produced by immunoSEQ multiplex PCR, yet TCRdb's version contains in-frame clones alone and is incomplete. The sample has 150,000 or so clones, 75% to 90% seen once. The sequencing used peripheral blood, collected 28 days after the second AZD1222 dose. These receptors originate from an adult who received the AZD1222 COVID-19 vaccine.

J is TRBJ2-2 and V is TRBV3-1 (or the pseudogene TRBV3-2), with TRBD1 matching over 8 bases. Trimming took 6 bases from V and 7 from J; bases not matched to a gene: 7. This CDR3 has 14 amino acids. The V gene's germline CDR1 is LGHDT and CDR2 YNNKEL (reference sequence). CDR3 residues: CASRPDRGSGELFF. The DNA for the CDR3 is TGTGCCAGCAGACCTGACAGGGGCAGCGGGGAGCTGTTTTTT.

The chain employs TRBV19 and TRBJ2-2; D possibly uses TRBD1 or TRBD2 (5 bases each). Trimming removed 9 bases at V and 8 bases at J, with 25 bases between. The CDR3 has 16 residues. Germline lookup yields CDR1 LNHDA and CDR2 SQIVND (reference sequence). The CDR3 DNA sequence: TGTGCCAGCTCTAACACCCTCGGGGCCGGGGTGGGGGAGCTGTTTTTT. Its protein is CASSNTLGAGVGELFF.

This sequence joins TRBV28 and TRBJ1-1; D perhaps matches TRBD1 (6 bases). CDR1 and CDR2 from the germline V gene are MDHEN and SYDVKM. V gave up 3 bases and J gave up 5 bases, with 13 bases separating them. The length of the CDR3 is 14 residues. CDR3 protein: CASSFLLGGTEAFF. CDR3 DNA sequence: TGTGCCAGCAGTTTTCTTCTAGGGGGGACTGAAGCTTTCTTT.

This clone occurred once. The gene calls are TRBV19 and TRBJ1-1; D remains ambiguous. The CDR3 length is 15 residues. With 5 bases removed from V and 4 bases from J, the gap between germline ends came to 17 bases. From germline, CDR1 is LNHDA and CDR2 SQIVND (reference sequence). This CDR3 reads CASSFTGLSTTEAFF. The CDR3 DNA reads as TGTGCCAGTAGTTTTACCGGGCTAAGCACCACTGAAGCTTTCTTT.

The J gene is TRBJ2-7, the V gene TRBV28; TRBD1 matches at 11 bases. The germline gives CDR1 MDHEN, CDR2 SYDVKM. The CDR3 has 11 amino acids. This CDR3 is CVRDRGIEQYF. In DNA, the CDR3 is TGTGTCCGGGACAGGGGGATTGAGCAGTACTTC.

The genes are TRBV19 and TRBJ1-2; D uncertain. Trimming stripped 8 bases from V and 6 bases from J, with 25 bases between. The CDR3 extends over 16 amino acids. Looked up from germline, CDR1 is LNHDA and CDR2 is SQIVND (reference sequence). CDR3 region: CASRQAGREYNHGYTF. The DNA of the CDR3 is TGTGCCAGTCGCCAGGCGGGGAGGGAGTATAATCATGGCTACACCTTC.

The chain combines TRBV2 with TRBJ1-2; the match to TRBD1 covers 8 bases. CDR3 length: 13 residues. Germline loops: CDR1 SNHLY, CDR2 FYNNEI. Trimming removed 7 bases from V and 6 bases from J; junction bases left unmatched: 7. CDR3 sequence: CASNEQGVNGYTF. CDR3 bases: TGTGCCAGCAACGAACAGGGGGTTAATGGCTACACCTTC.

The genes are TRBV5-4 and TRBJ2-1; D call uncertain. This CDR3 region has 17 residues. The germline V gene has CDR1 SGHNT and CDR2 YYREEE (reference sequence). The germline V and J ends were trimmed by 1 base and 0 bases, with 14 bases remaining between them. CDR3 nucleotide sequence: TGTGCCAGCAGCTTGAGGGCTACCTTGAGCTCCTACAATGAGCAGTTCTTC. This codes for CASSLRATLSSYNEQFF. Using reference TRBV5-4 and TRBJ2-1 for the parts outside the CDR3, the full variable domain is ETGVTQSPTHLIKTRGQQVTLRCSSQSGHNTVSWYQQALGQGPQFIFQYYREEENGRGNFPPRFSGLQFPNYSSELNVNALELDDSALYLCASSLRATLSSYNEQFFGPGTRLTVL.

This clone was seen a few times. The gene calls are TRBV5-4 and TRBJ1-1, with a tentative D call TRBD1 (6 bases). The germline V gene encodes CDR1 SGHNT and CDR2 YYREEE (reference sequence). The CDR3 is 13 amino acids. Trimming took 0 bases from V and 6 from J, leaving 9 bases between them. DNA of the CDR3: TGTGCCAGCAGCTTGGGGCCAGGGGCTGAAGCTTTCTTT. Protein: CASSLGPGAEAFF.

This clone occurred once. The chain is built from TRBV6-1 and TRBJ2-1; a weak D match, TRBD2 (7 bases). V was trimmed by 3 bases and J by 9 bases, leaving 18 bases between them. CDR1 and CDR2 from the germline V gene are MNHNS and SASEGT. The CDR3 is 15 residues long. The CDR3, as DNA: TGTGCCAGCAGTGAGACTAGCAGGGTGGACAGTGAGCAGTTCTTC. Translated: CASSETSRVDSEQFF.

V and J are TRBV19 and TRBJ1-5; D ambiguous. Between the trimmed V and J ends, which lost 5 bases and 0 bases, there was a span of 8 bases. The CDR3 consists of 14 residues. Germline CDR1 LNHDA, CDR2 SQIVND (reference sequence). The CDR3 here is CASSEFDSNQPQHF. The CDR3 coding sequence is TGTGCCAGTAGTGAGTTTGATAGCAATCAGCCCCAGCATTTT. Drawing the rest from reference TRBV19 and TRBJ1-5, the complete variable domain is DGGITQSPKYLFRKEGQNVTLSCEQNLNHDAMYWYRQDPGQGLRLIYYSQIVNDFQKGDIAEGYSVSREKKESFPLTVTSAQKNPTAFYLCASSEFDSNQPQHFGDGTRLSIL.

The chain links TRBV7-2 to TRBJ1-5; D is ambiguous. V lost 2 bases and J 1 base, leaving 9 bases between the germline ends. Per germline, CDR1 SGHTA and CDR2 FQGNSA. The CDR3 spans 15 residues. DNA of the CDR3: TGTGCCAGCAGCTTATGGGGTGGGAGCAATCAGCCCCAGCATTTT. This sequence encodes CASSLWGGSNQPQHF.

Only a few counts were recorded for this clone. The V gene is TRBV2, the J gene TRBJ2-3; D remains unclear. Trimming shortened V by 2 bases and J by 2 bases, and 14 bases separated the two germline ends. In germline, CDR1 is SNHLY, CDR2 FYNNEI. CDR3 length: 16 amino acids. The DNA of the CDR3 is TGTGCCAGCAGTGAATGGCACCCCGCTTACACAGATACGCAGTATTTT. Amino acids: CASSEWHPAYTDTQYF.

The gene calls are TRBV3-1 (or the pseudogene TRBV3-2) and TRBJ2-1; 7 bases map to TRBD1. The CDR3 spans 20 residues. The V gene end was trimmed by 0 bases and the J gene end by 1 base; junction bases not matched to a gene: 15. Germline values: CDR1 LGHDT, CDR2 YNNKEL (reference sequence). CDR3 sequence: CASSQDTGVGSSLSYNEQFF. The CDR3, as DNA: TGTGCCAGCAGCCAAGATACAGGGGTCGGGTCTAGCTTATCCTACAATGAGCAGTTCTTC.

V usage is TRBV7-9 and J usage is TRBJ1-6; unclear D gene. Deletions cut 2 bases from V and 0 bases from J, with 8 bases between. CDR1 is SEHNR, CDR2 FQNEAQ, per germline (reference sequence). This CDR3 contains 16 residues. This chain's CDR3 is CASSLSGSSYNSPLHF. CDR3 coding DNA: TGTGCCAGCAGCTTATCCGGGAGCTCCTATAATTCACCCCTCCACTTT.

The chain carries TRBV6-2 or TRBV6-3 and TRBJ2-5; TRBD1 aligns across 11 bases. Germline lookup yields CDR1 MNHEY and CDR2 SVGEGT. V lost 6 bases to trimming and J lost 5 bases; unmatched junction nucleotides: 11. The CDR3 is made up of 16 amino acids. CDR3 sequence: CASSPIWTGGKETQYF. CDR3 sequence (DNA): TGTGCCAGCAGCCCCATCTGGACAGGGGGCAAGGAGACCCAGTACTTC.

The CDR3 coding sequence is TGCGCCAGCAGCTTAACGAACAGATACTATGGCTACACCTTC. Translating gives CASSLTNRYYGYTF. The V call is TRBV5-1, the J call TRBJ1-2; no clear D. V lost 2 bases and J lost 3, with 11 bases in between. Per germline, CDR1 SGHRS and CDR2 YFSETQ. The CDR3 totals 14 residues.

This clone was counted between two and nine times. The chain employs TRBV2 and TRBJ2-2, with 9 bases lining up with TRBD1. The CDR3 length is 15 residues. V was pared by 6 bases and J by 1 base, with 3 bases of the junction left unmatched. The germline V gene encodes CDR1 SNHLY and CDR2 FYNNEI. The CDR3 nucleotides read TGTGCCAGCAGATCGGGACAGGGGAACACCGGGGAGCTGTTTTTT. Translating it yields CASRSGQGNTGELFF.